Below are 11 T cell receptor beta chains sequenced from a single sample in a study of shared clonotypes between healthy human individuals. The assay was immunoSEQ multiplex PCR, and TCRdb's table has in-frame clones only and misses some. In the table there are about 500,000 clones, about 74% of which are singletons. Sequencing input: PBMCs. These receptors were obtained from a woman between 40 and 55 years old in good health. Some clones in this sample may be carry-over from other donors' samples.

The chain joins TRBV5-6 to TRBJ2-7, with TRBD2 matching over 10 bases. The V segment lost 4 bases and the J segment 0 bases; nucleotides outside the gene matches: 4. Germline V lookup: CDR1 SGHDT, CDR2 YYEEEE. The CDR3 consists of 15 residues. The CDR3 region has the DNA TGTGCCAGCAGCGCAGGACTAGCGGACTCCTACGAGCAGTACTTC. Translating it yields CASSAGLADSYEQYF.

The chain employs TRBV11-2 and TRBJ2-7; 7 bases map to TRBD2. Losses at the gene ends were 8 bases for V and 2 bases for J; bases not matched to a gene: 12. The CDR3 has 15 amino acids. CDR1 SGHAT and CDR2 FQNNGV come from the germline V gene. CDR3 loop: CASRRFGGRPYEQYF. The CDR3 DNA reads TGTGCCAGCCGAAGATTTGGCGGGAGACCCTACGAGCAGTACTTC.

This chain joins TRBV10-2 and TRBJ2-2; no clear D. This CDR3 is built from 12 residues. V lost 1 base to trimming and J lost 6 bases, with 3 bases between them. Germline V CDR1 and CDR2: WSHSY, SAAADI. Here the CDR3 DNA reads TGCGCCAGCAGTGAGTACCCCGGGGAGCTGTTTTTT. Protein product: CASSEYPGELFF.

The J gene is TRBJ2-1, the V gene TRBV5-6; D is undetermined. Trimming stripped 0 bases from V and 8 bases from J, with 6 bases between. The CDR3 is 12 residues long. Germline CDR1 is SGHDT and CDR2 is YYEEEE. The CDR3 DNA reads as TGTGCCAGCAGCTTGGCCGTTCATGAGCAGTTCTTC. Its protein is CASSLAVHEQFF.

With regard to this clone: A much larger clone sits a single nucleotide away, making a read error possible. The chain is built from TRBV5-8 and TRBJ1-5, with D tentatively TRBD1 (5 bases). The V end lost 2 bases, the J end lost 6 bases, and 12 bases lay between the germline ends. The germline CDR1 and CDR2 sequences are SGHTS and YDEGEE. This CDR3 is 14 amino acids long. This CDR3 is CASSFREGCQPQHF. In DNA, the CDR3 is TGTGCCAGCAGCTTCAGGGAGGGGTGTCAGCCCCAGCATTTT.

The gene calls are TRBV11-2 and TRBJ2-1, with D uncertain. The germline V gene has CDR1 SGHAT and CDR2 FQNNGV. CDR3 length: 15 residues. Trimming took off 1 base at V and 0 bases at J, with 7 bases between the two ends. The CDR3 DNA follows: TGTGCCAGCAGCTTAGTAGGCAGCTCCTACAATGAGCAGTTCTTC. Protein: CASSLVGSSYNEQFF.

The chain uses TRBV7-3 and TRBJ2-2, with 11 bases aligning to TRBD2. Germline CDR1 and CDR2: SGHTA and FQGTGA. The CDR3 contains 16 residues. The ends lost 5 bases at V and 6 bases at J; junction bases unmatched: 8. CDR3 residues: CASSPQGGLAAGELFF. The CDR3 region has the DNA TGTGCCAGCAGCCCCCAGGGGGGACTAGCGGCCGGGGAGCTGTTTTTT.

This rearrangement joins TRBV5-4 to TRBJ2-3, with D perhaps matching TRBD2 (6 bases). Germline V gives CDR1 SGHNT, CDR2 YYREEE (reference sequence). The CDR3 covers 13 residues. V shed 3 bases and J shed 2 bases, with 7 bases lying between them. The CDR3 spells CASSSSVTDTQYF. For the CDR3, the DNA is TGTGCCAGCAGCTCTAGCGTCACAGATACGCAGTATTTT. The whole variable domain, filled in from reference TRBV5-4 and TRBJ2-3, reads ETGVTQSPTHLIKTRGQQVTLRCSSQSGHNTVSWYQQALGQGPQFIFQYYREEENGRGNFPPRFSGLQFPNYSSELNVNALELDDSALYLCASSSSVTDTQYFGPGTRLTVL.

The rearrangement links TRBV19 to TRBJ2-2, with 10 nucleotides matching TRBD2. CDR1 and CDR2 (germline): LNHDA, SQIVND (reference sequence). CDR3 length: 19 amino acids. V was pared by 7 bases and J by 5 bases, with 19 bases of the junction left unmatched. The CDR3 bases are TGTGCCAGTACCTTCCCGAATGGGCGAGCGGGAGGGCGGACCGGGGAGCTGTTTTTT. Its translation: CASTFPNGRAGGRTGELFF.

The sample holds a few counts of this clone. The V gene is TRBV18, the J gene TRBJ1-5; 7 bases match TRBD1. V shed 6 bases and J 6 bases; nucleotides not matched to a gene: 8. The CDR3 runs 14 residues. Germline V CDR1 and CDR2: KGHSH, LQKENI. Here the CDR3 DNA reads TGTGCCAGCTCCTCGACAGGGTTGGGTCAGCCCCAGCATTTT. Its translation is CASSSTGLGQPQHF. Combining the CDR3 with reference TRBV18 and TRBJ1-5 gives the whole variable domain NAGVMQNPRHLVRRRGQEARLRCSPMKGHSHVYWYRQLPEEGLKFMVYLQKENIIDESGMPKERFSAEFPKEGPSILRIQQVVRGDSAAYFCASSSTGLGQPQHFGDGTRLSIL.

This rearrangement joins TRBV11-2 to TRBJ2-3; D not certain. The CDR3 has 14 residues. Per germline, CDR1 SGHAT and CDR2 FQNNGV. V was trimmed by 1 base and J by 1 base, leaving 6 bases between them. The CDR3 DNA is TGTGCCAGCAGCTTAGTGCCAGGCACAGATACGCAGTATTTT. It translates to CASSLVPGTDTQYF.